These 5 T cell receptor beta chains originate from one sample sequenced in a study of early T cells in non-severe SARS-CoV-2 infection. TCRdb used MiXCR to reprocess the 5' RACE reads, holding one entry per CDR3 protein. The sample carries about 44,000 distinct CDR3 sequences, under 30% recorded once. The sequencing here drew on whole blood, taken at baseline. These receptors came from an adult who was a healthcare worker with PCR-confirmed SARS-CoV-2 infection or an uninfected control (not recorded which).

The chain couples TRBV27 to TRBJ1-4, with D perhaps matching TRBD1 (5 bases). Between the trimmed V and J ends, which lost 6 bases and 7 bases, there was a span of 9 bases. This CDR3 is 12 amino acids long. The V gene's germline CDR1 is MNHEY and CDR2 SMNVEV (reference sequence). CDR3 protein: CASRGVAEKLFF. The CDR3 DNA is TGTGCCAGCAGGGGGGTAGCTGAAAAACTGTTTTTT.

This chain joins TRBV12-3 or TRBV12-4 and TRBJ2-5; a weak D match, TRBD2 (5 bases). This CDR3 is 13 amino acids long. Trimming shortened V by 6 bases and J by 7 bases, and 15 bases separated the two germline ends. This chain's CDR3 is CASSPRTGRTQYF. Here the CDR3 DNA reads TGTGCCAGCAGCCCAAGGACTGGAAGGACCCAGTACTTC.

The chain uses TRBV11-2 and TRBJ2-7; 7 nucleotides match TRBD1. Germline loops: CDR1 SGHAT, CDR2 FQNNGV. CDR3 length: 14 amino acids. Trimming at V came to 4 bases and at J to 4 bases, leaving 7 bases not matched to a gene. This CDR3 reads CASSSRGLLYEQYF. DNA of the CDR3: TGTGCCAGCAGCTCCAGGGGGTTACTGTACGAGCAGTACTTC.

The chain carries TRBV24-1 and TRBJ2-1, with D tentatively TRBD2 (5 bases). The germline gives CDR1 KGHDR, CDR2 SFDVKD. V lost 2 bases, J lost 4 bases, and 17 bases lay in between. The CDR3 runs 17 residues. CDR3 in DNA: TGTGCCACCAGTGATTCGATGACCCGGGGTAGATACAATGAGCAGTTCTTC. Translating it yields CATSDSMTRGRYNEQFF.

This clonotype occurred a few times. The V and J genes are TRBV19 and TRBJ1-5, with 9 nucleotides matching TRBD1. The CDR3 sequence is 15 residues long. V lost 6 bases to trimming and J lost 5 bases; unmatched junction nucleotides: 8. Per germline, CDR1 LNHDA and CDR2 SQIVND (reference sequence). This CDR3 is CASRTFGQGYQPQHF. In nucleotides, the CDR3 is TGTGCCAGTAGGACCTTCGGACAGGGGTATCAGCCCCAGCATTTT.